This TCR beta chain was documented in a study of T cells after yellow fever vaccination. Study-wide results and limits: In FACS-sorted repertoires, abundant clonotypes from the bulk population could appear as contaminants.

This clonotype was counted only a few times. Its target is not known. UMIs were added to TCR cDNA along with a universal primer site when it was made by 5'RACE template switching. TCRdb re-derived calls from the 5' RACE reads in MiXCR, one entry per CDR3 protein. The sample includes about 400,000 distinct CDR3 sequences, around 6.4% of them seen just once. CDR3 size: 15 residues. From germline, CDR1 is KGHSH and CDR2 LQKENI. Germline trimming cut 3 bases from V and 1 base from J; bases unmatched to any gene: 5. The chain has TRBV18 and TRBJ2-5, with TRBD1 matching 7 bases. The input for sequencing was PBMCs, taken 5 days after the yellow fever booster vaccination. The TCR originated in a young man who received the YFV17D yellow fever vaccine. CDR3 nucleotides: TGTGCCAGCTCACCTGCTCGGACAGGCCAAGAGACCCAGTACTTC. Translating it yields CASSPARTGQETQYF.